The 27 T cell receptor beta chains presented below share a single source sample, sequenced in a study of T cell responses to AZD1222 COVID-19 vaccine. Clones were sequenced by immunoSEQ multiplex PCR, and TCRdb holds only the in-frame ones, with some missing. The table shows 100,000 to 150,000 clones, with 90% occurring only once. Material: peripheral blood, obtained on day 0 of AZD1222 vaccination. Every receptor here comes from an adult in good health.

The V gene is TRBV18, the J gene TRBJ2-1; 11 positions match TRBD1. The CDR3 spans 16 residues. V lost 3 bases to trimming and J lost 4 bases; unmatched junction nucleotides: 5. Germline lookup yields CDR1 KGHSH and CDR2 LQKENI. The CDR3 spells CASSPTGQGVYNEQFF. The CDR3 DNA reads TGTGCCAGCTCACCTACGGGACAGGGGGTATACAATGAGCAGTTCTTC.

The chain combines TRBV2 with TRBJ2-5; D gene ambiguous. CDR3 length: 13 residues. From germline, CDR1 is SNHLY and CDR2 FYNNEI. Trimming took off 3 bases at V and 4 bases at J, with 9 bases between the two ends. CDR3 amino acids: CASSDRLGETQYF. As DNA, the CDR3 is TGTGCCAGCAGTGACAGGCTGGGAGAGACCCAGTACTTC.

The chain has TRBV25-1 and TRBJ1-4; a weak D match, TRBD1 (5 bases). Germline-derived CDR1 and CDR2 are MGHDK and SYGVNS. The CDR3 runs to 16 residues. Between the trimmed V and J ends, which lost 0 bases and 5 bases, there was a span of 13 bases. The CDR3 nucleotides read TGTGCCAGCAGTGAATATCGCGGGGCGTTAAATGAAAAACTGTTTTTT. It is translated as CASSEYRGALNEKLFF.

The V gene is TRBV28, the J gene TRBJ1-3; D remains ambiguous. CDR3 length: 15 amino acids. The V end was cut by 3 bases, the J end by 8 bases, with 17 bases between. In germline, CDR1 is MDHEN, CDR2 SYDVKM. Here the CDR3 DNA reads TGTGCCAGCAGTTTCGACGGGCCCAGCGACGACACCATATATTTT. As protein: CASSFDGPSDDTIYF. The complete variable domain, with remaining parts taken from reference TRBV28 and TRBJ1-3, reads DVKVTQSSRYLVKRTGEKVFLECVQDMDHENMFWYRQDPGLGLRLIYFSYDVKMKEKGDIPEGYSVSREKKERFSLILESASTNQTSMYLCASSFDGPSDDTIYFGEGSWLTVV.

The chain joins TRBV4-2 to TRBJ1-1; a possible D gene is TRBD1 (6 bases). The CDR3 extends over 12 amino acids. Trimming removed 5 bases at V and 8 bases at J, with 12 bases between. The V gene's germline CDR1 is LGHNA and CDR2 YNFKEQ. The CDR3 DNA sequence: TGTGCCAGCAGCGGAGGGGGGACCGAAGCTTTCTTT. Translated: CASSGGGTEAFF.

The genes are TRBV4-2 and TRBJ2-7; no definite D call. CDR1 and CDR2 from the germline V gene are LGHNA and YNFKEQ. V lost 0 bases and J lost 4, with 13 bases in between. There are 15 residues in the CDR3. CDR3 in amino acids: CASSQEWEPEYEQYF. Here the CDR3 DNA reads TGTGCCAGCAGCCAAGAATGGGAACCAGAATACGAGCAGTACTTC.

This rearrangement joins TRBV3-1 (or the pseudogene TRBV3-2) to TRBJ2-5; 9 bases are shared with TRBD1. CDR1 and CDR2 (germline): LGHDT, YNNKEL (reference sequence). Trimming cost V 4 bases and J 5 bases; bases outside gene matches: 5. The CDR3 totals 14 residues. Here the CDR3 DNA reads TGTGCCAGCAGCCCTGGACAGGGGTGGGAGACCCAGTACTTC. It encodes CASSPGQGWETQYF.

V usage is TRBV5-1 and J usage is TRBJ2-1; 10 nucleotides align to TRBD2. The CDR3 contains 15 residues. V lost 4 bases to trimming and J lost 5 bases; unmatched junction nucleotides: 6. CDR1 SGHRS and CDR2 YFSETQ come from the germline V gene. CDR3 sequence: CASSRTSGVNNEQFF. CDR3 bases: TGCGCCAGCAGCCGAACTAGCGGGGTAAACAATGAGCAGTTCTTC. The variable domain in full, with the rest retrieved from reference TRBV5-1 and TRBJ2-1, is KAGVTQTPRYLIKTRGQQVTLSCSPISGHRSVSWYQQTPGQGLQFLFEYFSETQRNKGNFPGRFSGRQFSNSRSEMNVSTLELGDSALYLCASSRTSGVNNEQFFGPGTRLTVL.

J is TRBJ2-7 and V is TRBV6-1, with D perhaps assigned TRBD1 or TRBD2 (6 bases each). Germline V gene sequence: CDR1 MNHNS, CDR2 SASEGT. The CDR3 length is 17 residues. Between the trimmed V and J ends, which lost 2 bases and 3 bases, there was a span of 20 bases. The CDR3 is CASSESGSPGAGYEQYF. The CDR3 coding sequence is TGTGCCAGCAGTGAAAGCGGATCCCCGGGGGCGGGCTACGAGCAGTACTTC.

The rearrangement joins TRBV7-8 to TRBJ1-1; weak D call: TRBD1 (6 bases). V dropped 5 bases and J dropped 0 bases, with 13 bases sitting between them. This CDR3 spans 15 amino acids. Germline V CDR1 and CDR2: SGHVS, FQNEAQ. CDR3 sequence reads: CASSHGRTVNTEAFF. CDR3 coding DNA: TGTGCCAGCAGCCATGGACGGACAGTGAACACTGAAGCTTTCTTT. The entire variable domain, with the rest obtained from reference TRBV7-8 and TRBJ1-1, is as follows: GAGVSQSPRYKVAKRGQDVALRCDPISGHVSLFWYQQALGQGPEFLTYFQNEAQLDKSGLPSDRFFAERPEGSVSTLKIQRTQQEDSAVYLCASSHGRTVNTEAFFGQGTRLTVV.

The chain is built from TRBV6-5 and TRBJ2-7; D remains ambiguous. Germline assignment: CDR1 MNHEY and CDR2 SVGAGI. Trimming stripped 5 bases from V and 0 bases from J, with 11 bases between. The CDR3 has 14 amino acids. In DNA form, the CDR3 reads TGTGCCAGCAGTCTCTCCGGCCTCTCCTACGAGCAGTACTTC. It encodes CASSLSGLSYEQYF.

This clone has just one count. The chain employs TRBV28 and TRBJ2-5; TRBD1 is a possible D gene (5 bases). This CDR3 is built from 13 residues. Germline assignment: CDR1 MDHEN and CDR2 SYDVKM. Trimming took off 1 base at V and 7 bases at J, with 10 bases between the two ends. The CDR3 nucleotides read TGTGCCAGCAGTTTATCAAATAGGGGGACCCAGTACTTC. Its translation: CASSLSNRGTQYF.

This clone came up once. The rearrangement links TRBV9 to TRBJ1-6; TRBD1 might be the D (5 bases). Trimming pared 4 bases from V and 8 bases from J, leaving 16 bases between. CDR3 size: 15 residues. In germline, CDR1 is SGDLS, CDR2 YYNGEE. The CDR3 sequence: CASSPTGGGDSPLHF. The CDR3 DNA reads TGTGCCAGCAGCCCAACAGGTGGGGGGGATTCACCCCTCCACTTT.

The chain combines TRBV12-3 or TRBV12-4 with TRBJ2-1; D perhaps matches TRBD2 (6 bases). V lost 5 bases and J lost 12, with 14 bases in between. The CDR3 has 12 amino acids. As DNA, the CDR3 is TGTGCCAGCAGTCGCGTGGCGGGGCCGCAGTTCTTC. Translated, it gives CASSRVAGPQFF.

The chain is built from TRBV5-4 and TRBJ2-7; 9 positions match TRBD1. V dropped 3 bases and J dropped 2; count of bases not matched to a gene: 6. CDR1 and CDR2 from the germline V gene are SGHNT and YYREEE (reference sequence). The CDR3 is 15 residues long. The chain's CDR3 is CASSSPGQGTYEQYF. DNA of the CDR3: TGTGCCAGCAGCTCTCCGGGACAGGGAACCTACGAGCAGTACTTC.

The chain employs TRBV6-2 or TRBV6-3 and TRBJ2-3; either TRBD1 or TRBD2 may fit D (6 bases each). Germline V gene data show CDR1 as MNHEY and CDR2 as SVGEGT. V was shortened by 2 bases and J by 0 bases, with 21 bases between the two germline ends. The CDR3 has 19 residues. The CDR3 is CASSYPPGDARESTDTQYF. The CDR3 bases are TGTGCCAGCAGTTACCCTCCAGGGGATGCGCGGGAAAGCACAGATACGCAGTATTTT.

V is TRBV6-5 and J is TRBJ1-1; D ambiguous. CDR3 length equals 14 residues. Germline V gene lookup returns CDR1 MNHEY and CDR2 SVGAGI. V gave up 0 bases and J gave up 2 bases, with 7 bases separating them. CDR3 coding DNA: TGTGCCAGCAGTTACTCAATGGGCAACACTGAAGCTTTCTTT. As protein: CASSYSMGNTEAFF.

The V gene is TRBV6-5, the J gene TRBJ1-1; 11 positions match TRBD1. The germline gives CDR1 MNHEY, CDR2 SVGAGI. V was pared by 6 bases and J by 10 bases, with 4 bases of the junction left unmatched. The CDR3 loop spans 12 amino acids. DNA of the CDR3: TGTGCCAGCAGACGGGACAGGGGGAGAGCTTTCTTT. Encoded protein: CASRRDRGRAFF.

This rearrangement joins TRBV28 to TRBJ1-1; 7 bases match TRBD1. The CDR3 runs 13 residues. Per germline, CDR1 MDHEN and CDR2 SYDVKM. After removal of 3 bases from V and 10 bases from J, the junction contained 8 bases not matched to a gene. This CDR3 is CASSFRGGPRAFF. The CDR3 DNA reads as TGTGCCAGCAGTTTTAGAGGGGGCCCGAGAGCTTTCTTT. Supplemented by reference TRBV28 and TRBJ1-1, the full variable domain reads DVKVTQSSRYLVKRTGEKVFLECVQDMDHENMFWYRQDPGLGLRLIYFSYDVKMKEKGDIPEGYSVSREKKERFSLILESASTNQTSMYLCASSFRGGPRAFFGQGTRLTVV.

This chain connects TRBV6-1 to TRBJ1-1; D gene uncertain. Germline V CDR1 and CDR2: MNHNS, SASEGT. This CDR3 has 14 amino acids. V lost 2 bases and J lost 2, with 9 bases in between. The CDR3 DNA sequence: TGTGCCAGCAGTGAATTGGCAACAAACACTGAAGCTTTCTTT. Translation: CASSELATNTEAFF.

J is TRBJ2-2 and V is TRBV6-4, with D possibly being TRBD1 (5 bases). CDR1 is MRHNA, CDR2 SNTAGT, per germline. V lost 4 bases and J lost 1, with 10 bases in between. The CDR3 spans 15 residues. Here the CDR3 DNA reads TGTGCCAGCAGTGCAGGGTCCGTGAACACCGGGGAGCTGTTTTTT. Its protein is CASSAGSVNTGELFF.

The rearrangement uses TRBV2 and TRBJ1-5; D is uncertain. The CDR3 has 13 amino acids. The germline V gene has CDR1 SNHLY and CDR2 FYNNEI. Between the trimmed V and J ends, which lost 6 bases and 4 bases, there was a span of 10 bases. CDR3 region: CASREDGNQPQHF. The CDR3 DNA sequence: TGTGCCAGCAGAGAGGACGGGAATCAGCCCCAGCATTTT.

The table lists this clone with a count of one. This chain links TRBV19 with TRBJ2-3; 7 bases map to TRBD1. The CDR3 extends over 16 amino acids. Germline V gene lookup returns CDR1 LNHDA and CDR2 SQIVND (reference sequence). V shed 1 base and J 1 base; nucleotides not matched to a gene: 5. The CDR3 loop is CASSIGGGYGTDTQYF. In nucleotides, the CDR3 is TGTGCCAGTAGTATAGGAGGGGGCTACGGCACAGATACGCAGTATTTT.

V gene TRBV9 combines with J gene TRBJ1-2; 10 bases are shared with TRBD1. The CDR3 contains 13 residues. Germline V lookup: CDR1 SGDLS, CDR2 YYNGEE. V trimming: 4 bases; J trimming: 6 bases; junction bases outside the gene matches: 3. The CDR3 nucleotides are TGTGCCAGCAGCCGGGACAGGGGACATGGCTACACCTTC. Translating gives CASSRDRGHGYTF. The full variable domain, in which reference TRBV9 and TRBJ1-2 provide the parts outside the CDR3, is DSGVTQTPKHLITATGQRVTLRCSPRSGDLSVYWYQQSLDQGLQFLIQYYNGEERAKGNILERFSAQQFPDLHSELNLSSLELGDSALYFCASSRDRGHGYTFGSGTRLTVV.

The rearrangement joins TRBV7-8 to TRBJ2-1; 11 bases line up with TRBD1. Germline CDR1 reads SGHVS; CDR2 reads FQNEAQ. The CDR3 sequence is 17 residues long. Trimming at V came to 5 bases and at J to 5 bases, leaving 11 bases not matched to a gene. CDR3: CASSPDSGTGGHNEQFF. The DNA for the CDR3 is TGTGCCAGCAGCCCAGACTCCGGGACAGGGGGGCACAATGAGCAGTTCTTC. Drawing the rest from reference TRBV7-8 and TRBJ2-1, the complete variable domain is GAGVSQSPRYKVAKRGQDVALRCDPISGHVSLFWYQQALGQGPEFLTYFQNEAQLDKSGLPSDRFFAERPEGSVSTLKIQRTQQEDSAVYLCASSPDSGTGGHNEQFFGPGTRLTVL.

The rearrangement links TRBV28 to TRBJ2-7; maybe TRBD2 (5 bases). The CDR3 is made up of 14 amino acids. V was shortened by 2 bases and J by 6 bases, with 14 bases between the two germline ends. Germline CDR1 is MDHEN and CDR2 is SYDVKM. CDR3 bases: TGTGCCAGCAGTTTAGGGAGACGACGGTCCGAGCAGTACTTC. It codes for CASSLGRRRSEQYF.

V usage is TRBV27 and J usage is TRBJ1-4; possible D gene TRBD1, 6 bases. The CDR3 spans 13 residues. Trimming stripped 3 bases from V and 8 bases from J, with 10 bases between. Germline V lookup: CDR1 MNHEY, CDR2 SMNVEV (reference sequence). The DNA of the CDR3 is TGTGCCAGCAGTTTGGGGACACAAGAAAAACTGTTTTTT. It codes for CASSLGTQEKLFF.